The TCR beta chain under discussion was sequenced for a study of OX40 agonist ivuxolimab in advanced cancers. TCRdb keeps only in-frame clones here, not all; method: immunoSEQ multiplex PCR. The table shows 25,000 to 35,000 clones, with about 80% occurring only once. The sample in question was CD4+ or CD8+ T cells sorted from blood, obtained in a trial of the OX40 agonist ivuxolimab. The clonotype was recovered from an adult with an advanced solid tumor such as melanoma, head and neck, liver or kidney cancer.

CDR3 region: CASSLGTRETQYF. The CDR3 DNA is TGCGCCAGCAGCTTGGGGACTAGAGAGACCCAGTACTTC. The rearrangement joins TRBV5-1 to TRBJ2-5; 7 bases line up with TRBD2. The germline V gene encodes CDR1 SGHRS and CDR2 YFSETQ. The CDR3 spans 13 residues. The V gene end was trimmed by 0 bases and the J gene end by 4 bases; junction bases not matched to a gene: 0.